This TCR beta chain is from a study of T-cell memory formation after mild COVID-19. Turning to the study itself: TCR clusters largely stayed donor specific. Whole-study results and caveats: Largely, contracting CD4+ clones fell within CM and EM, and contracting CD8+ clones within EMRA.

5'RACE with constant-segment primers built TCRalpha and TCRbeta cDNA libraries with UMIs. Each CDR3 protein is one row after TCRdb ran MiXCR on the 5' RACE reads. The repertoire includes approximately 490,000 distinct CDR3 sequences, over 20% of them detected once, and approximately 13% sits in the top ten. Germline V gene data show CDR1 as MNHNS and CDR2 as SASEGT. Trimming left V 10 bases short and J 6 bases short, with 21 bases between. This CDR3 has 15 residues. Remarks on this clonotype: Its antigen is unidentified.

This TCR was sampled from an adult woman who had mild COVID-19 (a few samples of this study predate the infection). Cell type and time point are not known. Sequencing was performed on PBMCs or a T cell subset sorted from them (not recorded which). The chain links TRBV6-1 to TRBJ2-2; D call uncertain. The CDR3 loop reads CATLDRLRKAGELFF. The DNA of the CDR3 is TGTGCCACCCTGGACCGTTTAAGAAAGGCCGGGGAGCTGTTTTTT.